Only one count was recorded for the clone carrying this TCR beta chain. Its target is not known. Indicated treatment: approximately 18 received Ad26.COV2.S at low or high dose, single or two shots; a few received placebo; per-sample allocation not given. At day 63 after the first vaccine or placebo injection, samples were drawn. The data are from a study of Ad26.COV2.S vaccination and SARS-CoV-2 variants. Whole-study context: The study gave Ad26.COV2.S intramuscularly, once or twice 56 days apart.

Assay used: immunoSEQ multiplex PCR; TCRdb lists only in-frame clones, some missing. The sample yields about half a million clones, roughly nine tenths seen once. Findings of the study overall: A substantial breadth of spike-specific CD8+ and CD4+ T cell responses after vaccination has been reported. Non-spike TCR breadth was similar in vaccine and placebo recipients. Vaccinees showed greater spike-specific TCR breadth than placebo recipients.

CDR1 SGHDN and CDR2 FVKESK come from the germline V gene. V was cut by 2 bases and J by 6 bases, with 11 bases left in between. The CDR3 is 13 amino acids. The J gene is TRBJ2-7, the V gene TRBV14; D might be TRBD2 (5 bases). The sample consisted of peripheral blood, taken in a trial of Ad26.COV2.S vaccine versus placebo. The clonotype comes from a person between 18 and 60 years old who received the Ad26.COV2.S COVID-19 vaccine or a placebo. CDR3 nucleotide sequence: TGTGCCAGCAGCCAACGGGATCCGGGCGAGCAGTACTTC. This translates into CASSQRDPGEQYF.